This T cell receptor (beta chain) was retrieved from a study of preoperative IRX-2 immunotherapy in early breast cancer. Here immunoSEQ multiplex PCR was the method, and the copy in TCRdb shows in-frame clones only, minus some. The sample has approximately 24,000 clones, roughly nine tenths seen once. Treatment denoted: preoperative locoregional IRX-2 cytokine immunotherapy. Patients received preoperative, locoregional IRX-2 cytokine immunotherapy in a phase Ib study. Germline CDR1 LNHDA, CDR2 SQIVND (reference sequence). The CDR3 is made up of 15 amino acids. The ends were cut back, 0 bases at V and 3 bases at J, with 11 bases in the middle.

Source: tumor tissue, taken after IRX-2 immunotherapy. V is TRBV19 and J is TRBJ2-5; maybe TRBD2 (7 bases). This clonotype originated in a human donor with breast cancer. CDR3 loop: CASSIEGRGKETQYF. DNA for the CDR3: TGTGCCAGTAGTATAGAAGGGAGGGGGAAAGAGACCCAGTACTTC.